This record concerns one T cell receptor beta chain sequence. Generated by immunoSEQ multiplex PCR, the TCRdb table keeps only in-frame clones and is missing some. The sample holds millions of clones; 85% to 95% are singletons and the top ten take 0.9% to 1.4%. The sample originates from a study of shared clonotypes between healthy human individuals. The naive CD8 population came from CD45RO-negative cells selected for CCR7, without terminally differentiated effector memory CD45RA+ cells. The source of this sequence is a man between 18 and 29 years old in good health. Input material: naive CD8+ T cells sorted from blood.

The CDR3 reads CASSRDRAEEKLFF. CDR3 sequence (DNA): TGTGCCAGCAGCCGCGACAGGGCGGAAGAAAAACTGTTTTTT. The V call is TRBV7-9, the J call TRBJ1-4; 7 bases map to TRBD1. V lost 5 bases and J lost 8; bases outside the gene matches: 8. Germline V gene lookup returns CDR1 SEHNR and CDR2 FQNEAQ (reference sequence). The CDR3 contains 14 residues.